A single sample gave rise to the 5 T cell receptor beta chains below, sequenced in a study of blood T cells in healthy people across ages. PCR was performed a second time for about 7 to 11 cycles using a sample-barcoded 5' primer and a J-beta primer mix. TCRdb ran MiXCR on the 5' RACE reads and lists one entry per CDR3 protein. There are hundreds of thousands of distinct CDR3 sequences in the sample; roughly 21% occur only once, and roughly 3.6% lies in the top ten. The specimen sequenced was blood. Receptor source: a man aged 70-80 years in good health.

This clonotype was counted between two and nine times. The rearrangement links TRBV7-2 to TRBJ1-4, with D perhaps matching TRBD1 (6 bases). The CDR3 length is 14 residues. Germline V gene data show CDR1 as SGHTA and CDR2 as FQGNSA. The germline V and J ends were trimmed by 7 bases and 5 bases, with 14 bases remaining between them. CDR3 sequence (DNA): TGTGCCAGCACCCACAGGGAGGGGAATGAAAAACTGTTTTTT. It codes for CASTHREGNEKLFF.

This clonotype was detected only once. This sequence joins TRBV15 and TRBJ2-7; D is unresolved. Trimming pared 3 bases from V and 3 bases from J, leaving 12 bases between. Germline loops: CDR1 LNHNV, CDR2 YYDKDF (reference sequence). This CDR3 is built from 14 residues. The CDR3 region is CATSREPKNYEQYF. The CDR3 nucleotides read TGTGCCACCAGCAGGGAGCCAAAAAACTACGAGCAGTACTTC.

There are a few counts of this clonotype. This chain joins TRBV30 and TRBJ1-6; TRBD1 matches 9 bases. Germline loops: CDR1 GTSNPN, CDR2 SVGIG (reference sequence). V lost 8 bases to trimming and J lost 7 bases; unmatched junction nucleotides: 9. The CDR3 length is 14 residues. The CDR3, as DNA: TGTGCCGTTCGATCGGGACAGGGAAATTCACCCCTCCACTTT. Protein product: CAVRSGQGNSPLHF.

This sequence joins TRBV4-3 and TRBJ2-3, with 7 bases identical to TRBD2. V was pared by 1 base and J by 4 bases, with 11 bases of the junction left unmatched. The CDR3 covers 17 residues. Germline loops: CDR1 LGHNA, CDR2 YSLEER. CDR3 amino acids: CASSQGLAQRVSDTQYF. For the CDR3, the DNA is TGCGCCAGCAGCCAAGGACTAGCCCAAAGGGTGTCAGATACGCAGTATTTT.

This clonotype was seen only a few times. The chain carries TRBV9 and TRBJ2-1; unclear D gene. In germline, CDR1 is SGDLS, CDR2 YYNGEE. This CDR3 spans 17 amino acids. The V and J ends lost 0 bases and 0 bases respectively, with 13 bases between them. The CDR3 DNA sequence: TGTGCCAGCAGCGTAGGGCCACTCCTAAGCTCCTACAATGAGCAGTTCTTC. Translated: CASSVGPLLSSYNEQFF.